The rows below give T cell receptor beta chains drawn from one sample of a study of T cells in narcolepsy. Produced via immunoSEQ multiplex PCR; TCRdb's table is partial and in-frame only. The sample has about 24,000 clones, roughly 64% seen once. The material sequenced was memory (CD45RA-) CD4+ T cells from blood. The receptors come from a human donor in good health. Both conserved end residues are part of each CDR3. D genes are given only for firm matches. Clone size is given for some rows only: seen once, a few or many times, or a class if the clone is expanded.

d_call j_call v_call clone_size cdr3_aa cdr3_nt
- TRBJ2-2 TRBV9 - CASSVRPGAGELFF TGTGCCAGCAGCGTCAGACCCGGGGCCGGGGAGCTGTTTTTT
- TRBJ1-1 TRBV7-2 few CASSLAGYAEAFF TGTGCCAGCAGCTTAGCAGGGTATGCTGAAGCTTTCTTT
- TRBJ1-6 TRBV6-5 - CASSETHQGSPLHF TGTGCCAGCTCAGAGACCCACCAAGGTTCACCCCTCCACTTT
- TRBJ2-7 TRBV6-1 - CASSEGLGSSSQFEQYF TGTGCCAGCAGTGAAGGGTTGGGGTCATCCTCACAGTTCGAGCAGTACTTC
- TRBJ1-1 TRBV9 - CASSIRQEATEAFF TGTGCCAGCAGCATCCGACAGGAGGCGACTGAAGCTTTCTTT
TRBD1 TRBJ2-3 TRBV2 - CASSFLTGGTDTQYF TGTGCCAGCAGTTTCCTGACAGGGGGAACAGATACGCAGTATTTT
TRBD1 TRBJ1-6 TRBV5-1 - CASSSEGQGQSPLHF TGCGCCAGCAGCTCGGAAGGACAGGGTCAATCACCCCTCCACTTT
- TRBJ2-1 TRBV7-9 - CASSLAGGNEQFF TGTGCCAGCAGCTTAGCAGGTGGGAATGAGCAGTTCTTC
- TRBJ2-7 TRBV29-1 - CSVAEGPYEQYF TGCAGCGTTGCAGAGGGACCCTACGAGCAGTACTTC
TRBD2 TRBJ2-1 TRBV29-1 - CSVETSGMYYNEQFF TGCAGCGTTGAAACTAGCGGGATGTATTACAATGAGCAGTTCTTC
- TRBJ1-6 TRBV30 - CASRVRENSPLHF TGTGCCTCCAGGGTGCGGGAGAATTCACCCCTCCACTTT
TRBD1 TRBJ1-5 TRBV5-4 few CASSMDRDQPQHF TGTGCCAGCAGTATGGACAGGGATCAGCCCCAGCATTTT
- TRBJ1-3 TRBV5-1 - CASSLQGGTGNTIYF TGCGCCAGCAGCTTACAGGGAGGAACTGGAAACACCATATATTTT
- TRBJ2-3 TRBV18 - CASSPSADTQYF TGTGCCAGCTCGCCCTCGGCTGATACGCAGTATTTT
- TRBJ1-4 TRBV7-2 - CASSFGRGEKLFF TGTGCCAGCAGCTTTGGGAGAGGTGAAAAACTGTTTTTT
TRBD2 TRBJ2-5 TRBV7-2 - CASSTIGGGGPETQYF TGTGCCAGCAGCACCATAGGCGGGGGGGGACCAGAGACCCAGTACTTC
- TRBJ2-5 TRBV6-1 - CASSEAGTQGETQYF TGTGCCAGCAGTGAAGCCGGGACTCAAGGGGAGACCCAGTACTTC
- TRBJ2-7 TRBV7-9 - CASSSRDSSYEQYF TGTGCCAGCAGCTCACGCGACAGTTCCTACGAGCAGTACTTC
- TRBJ1-3 TRBV2 once CASSRDPLNSGNTIYF TGTGCCAGCAGTCGGGACCCCCTCAACTCTGGAAACACCATATATTTT
- TRBJ1-1 TRBV29-1 - CSVFSPGEAFF TGCAGCGTATTCTCTCCAGGTGAAGCTTTCTTT
- TRBJ1-4 TRBV7-9 few CASSLAIGATNEKLFF TGTGCCAGCAGCTTAGCGATTGGGGCAACTAATGAAAAACTGTTTTTT
- TRBJ2-5 TRBV7-2 - CASSLVGIGADKETQYF TGTGCCAGCAGCTTAGTAGGCATTGGGGCGGATAAAGAGACCCAGTACTTC
TRBD2 TRBJ2-7 TRBV11-2 few CASSLDLGSGGYEQYF TGTGCCAGCAGCTTAGATCTTGGTAGCGGGGGCTACGAGCAGTACTTC
- TRBJ1-4 TRBV7-7 - CASSLARVSTNEKLFF TGTGCCAGCAGCTTAGCCCGGGTGTCAACTAATGAAAAACTGTTTTTT
- TRBJ2-7 TRBV7-9 - CASSLLSDTQYF TGTGCCAGCAGCTTATTGTCGGATACACAGTACTTC
- TRBJ1-3 TRBV7-2 few CASSLYREDTIYF TGTGCCAGCAGCTTATACAGGGAAGACACCATATATTTT
- TRBJ1-1 TRBV6-5 - CASTNGGDTEAFF TGTGCCAGCACCAACGGGGGGGACACTGAAGCTTTCTTT
TRBD2 TRBJ2-1 TRBV7-2 - CASSLAGGRTYNEQFF TGTGCCAGCAGCTTAGCAGGCGGGAGGACATACAATGAGCAGTTCTTC
- TRBJ1-2 TRBV7-5 - CARSLVGGGYTF TGTGCCAGAAGCTTGGTAGGGGGCGGCTACACCTTC
- TRBJ2-7 TRBV11-2 - CASSFSRKSYEQYF TGTGCCAGCAGCTTCAGCAGAAAGTCCTACGAGCAGTACTTC
- TRBJ1-2 TRBV7-9 - CASSLPPVIGYTF TGTGCCAGCAGCTTGCCCCCGGTGATAGGCTACACCTTC
- TRBJ2-7 TRBV27 - CASSRTGGLSYEQYF TGTGCCAGCAGTCGTACAGGTGGTTTATCCTACGAGCAGTACTTC
- TRBJ1-1 TRBV29-1 - CSVGTGNEAFF TGCAGCGTTGGTACCGGGAACGAAGCTTTCTTT
TRBD1 TRBJ1-1 TRBV7-6 - CASIGYRGHEAFF TGTGCCTCAATTGGGTACAGGGGGCATGAAGCTTTCTTT